The clone carrying this TCR beta chain was seen ten or more times. These data come from a study of metastatic and nonmetastatic thyroid tumors. Every patient underwent thyroid surgery untreated. TCRdb called clones again from the PCR reads with MiXCR. The data hold 25,000 to 35,000 clones, with roughly 30% observed a single time. V lost 3 bases and J lost 5; bases outside the gene matches: 7. From germline, CDR1 is KGHSH and CDR2 LQKENI. The CDR3 has 15 amino acids. The sample was blood. This rearrangement joins TRBV18 to TRBJ2-7; TRBD1 matches at 10 bases. This clonotype was sampled from a female donor with papillary thyroid cancer or a benign thyroid nodule (not recorded which). Some clones in this sample may be carry-over from other donors' samples. The DNA for the CDR3 is TGTGCCAGCTCACCTATGGGACAGGGGATGGACGAGCAGTACTTC. Its translation is CASSPMGQGMDEQYF.